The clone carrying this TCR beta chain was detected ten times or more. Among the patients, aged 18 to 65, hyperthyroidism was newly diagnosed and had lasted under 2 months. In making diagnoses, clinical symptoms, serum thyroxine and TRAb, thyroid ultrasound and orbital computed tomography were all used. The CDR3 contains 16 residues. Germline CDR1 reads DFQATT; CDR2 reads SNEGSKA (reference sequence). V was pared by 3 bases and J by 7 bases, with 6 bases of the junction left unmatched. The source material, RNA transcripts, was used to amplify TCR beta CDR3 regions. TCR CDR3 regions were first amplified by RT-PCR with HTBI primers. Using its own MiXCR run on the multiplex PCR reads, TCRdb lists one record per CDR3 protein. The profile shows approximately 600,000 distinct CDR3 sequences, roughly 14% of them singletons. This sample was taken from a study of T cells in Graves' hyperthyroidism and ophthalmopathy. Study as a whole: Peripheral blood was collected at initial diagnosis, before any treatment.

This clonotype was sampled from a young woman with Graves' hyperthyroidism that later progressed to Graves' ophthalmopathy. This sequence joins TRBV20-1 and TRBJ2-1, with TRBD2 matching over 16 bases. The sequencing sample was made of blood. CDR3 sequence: CSASGTSGRARNEQFF. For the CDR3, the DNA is TGCAGTGCTAGTGGGACTAGCGGGAGGGCTAGGAATGAGCAGTTCTTC.